This TCR beta chain originates from a study of T cell changes during pregnancy in multiple sclerosis. Between the trimmed V and J ends, which lost 3 bases and 5 bases, there was a span of 10 bases. The germline gives CDR1 MDHEN, CDR2 SYDVKM. The CDR3 covers 14 residues. In its sample, this clone was seen once. Produced via immunoSEQ multiplex PCR; TCRdb's table is partial and in-frame only. The sample has about 69,000 clones; roughly 91% are singletons. The sequence derives from a female donor with multiple sclerosis, enrolled in a pregnancy study. This sequence joins TRBV28 and TRBJ1-4, with D perhaps TRBD1 (5 bases). The sequences come from peripheral blood, collected in the third trimester of pregnancy. The CDR3 DNA is TGTGCCAGCAGTTTCCCCAGGGTCAATGAAAAACTGTTTTTT. Translated: CASSFPRVNEKLFF.